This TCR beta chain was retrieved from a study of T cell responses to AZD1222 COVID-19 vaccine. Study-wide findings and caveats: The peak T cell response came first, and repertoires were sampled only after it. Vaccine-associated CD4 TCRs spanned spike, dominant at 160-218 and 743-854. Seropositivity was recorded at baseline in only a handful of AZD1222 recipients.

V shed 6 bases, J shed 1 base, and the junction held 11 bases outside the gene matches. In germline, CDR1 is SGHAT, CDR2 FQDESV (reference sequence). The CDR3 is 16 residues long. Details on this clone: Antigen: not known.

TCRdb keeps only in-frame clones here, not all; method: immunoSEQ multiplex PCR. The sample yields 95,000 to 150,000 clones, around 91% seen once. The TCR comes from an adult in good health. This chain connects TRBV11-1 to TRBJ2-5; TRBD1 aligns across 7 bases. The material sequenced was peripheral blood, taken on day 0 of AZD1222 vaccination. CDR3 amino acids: CASRRGGKGPQETQYF. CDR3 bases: TGTGCCAGCAGAAGAGGGGGCAAGGGACCCCAAGAGACCCAGTACTTC.